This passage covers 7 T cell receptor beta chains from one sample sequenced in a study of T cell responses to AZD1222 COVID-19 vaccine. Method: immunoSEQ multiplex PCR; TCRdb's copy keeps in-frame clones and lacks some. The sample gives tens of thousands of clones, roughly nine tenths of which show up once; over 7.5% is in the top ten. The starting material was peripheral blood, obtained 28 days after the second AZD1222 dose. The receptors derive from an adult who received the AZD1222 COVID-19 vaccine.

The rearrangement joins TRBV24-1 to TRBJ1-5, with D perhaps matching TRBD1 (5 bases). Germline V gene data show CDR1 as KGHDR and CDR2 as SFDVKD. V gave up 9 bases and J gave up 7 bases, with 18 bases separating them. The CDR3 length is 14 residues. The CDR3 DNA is TGTGCCACCCTTGGAGACACGGGGGAACAGCCCCAGCATTTT. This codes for CATLGDTGEQPQHF.

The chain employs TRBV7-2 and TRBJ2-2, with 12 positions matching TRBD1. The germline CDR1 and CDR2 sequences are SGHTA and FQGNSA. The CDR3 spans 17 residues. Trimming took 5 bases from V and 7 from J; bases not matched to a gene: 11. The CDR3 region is CASSPLGTGGLSGELFF. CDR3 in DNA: TGTGCCAGCAGCCCACTTGGGACAGGGGGCTTGAGCGGGGAGCTGTTTTTT.

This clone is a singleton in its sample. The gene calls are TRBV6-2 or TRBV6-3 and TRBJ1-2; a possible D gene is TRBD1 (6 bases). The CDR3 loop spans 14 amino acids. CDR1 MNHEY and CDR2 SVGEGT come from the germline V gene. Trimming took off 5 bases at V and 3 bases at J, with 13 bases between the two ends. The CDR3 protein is CASSPPTGYYGYTF. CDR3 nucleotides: TGTGCCAGCAGTCCCCCGACAGGCTACTATGGCTACACCTTC.

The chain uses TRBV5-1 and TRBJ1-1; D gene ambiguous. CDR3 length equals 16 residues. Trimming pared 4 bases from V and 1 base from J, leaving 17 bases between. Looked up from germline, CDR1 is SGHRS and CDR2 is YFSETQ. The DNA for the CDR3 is TGCGCCAGCAGCCCAGGCCTTTGGGATTCGAACACTGAAGCTTTCTTT. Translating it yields CASSPGLWDSNTEAFF.

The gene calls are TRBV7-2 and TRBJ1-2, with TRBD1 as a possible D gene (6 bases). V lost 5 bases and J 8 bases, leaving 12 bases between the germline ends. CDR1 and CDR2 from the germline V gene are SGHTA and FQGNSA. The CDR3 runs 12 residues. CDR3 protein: CASSPIRGGYTF. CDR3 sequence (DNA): TGTGCCAGCAGCCCCATCAGGGGAGGCTACACCTTC. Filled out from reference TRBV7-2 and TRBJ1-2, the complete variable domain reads GAGVSQSPSNKVTEKGKDVELRCDPISGHTALYWYRQSLGQGLEFLIYFQGNSAPDKSGLPSDRFSAERTGGSVSTLTIQRTQQEDSAVYLCASSPIRGGYTFGSGTRLTVV.

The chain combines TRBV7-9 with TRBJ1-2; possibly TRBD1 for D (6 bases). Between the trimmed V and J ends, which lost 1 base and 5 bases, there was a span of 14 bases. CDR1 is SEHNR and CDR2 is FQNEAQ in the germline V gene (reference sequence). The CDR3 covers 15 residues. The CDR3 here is CASSLEAGGGYGYTF. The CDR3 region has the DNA TGTGCCAGCAGCTTAGAAGCCGGGGGCGGGTATGGCTACACCTTC.

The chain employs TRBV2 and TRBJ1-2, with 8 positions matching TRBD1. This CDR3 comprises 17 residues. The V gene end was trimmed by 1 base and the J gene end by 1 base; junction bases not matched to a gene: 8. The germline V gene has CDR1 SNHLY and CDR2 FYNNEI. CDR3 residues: CASSEGTGRKFNYGYTF. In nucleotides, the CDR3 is TGTGCCAGCAGTGAAGGGACAGGGCGTAAATTTAACTATGGCTACACCTTC. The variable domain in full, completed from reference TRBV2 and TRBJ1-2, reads EPEVTQTPSHQVTQMGQEVILRCVPISNHLYFYWYRQILGQKVEFLVSFYNNEISEKSEIFDDQFSVERPDGSNFTLKIRSTKLEDSAMYFCASSEGTGRKFNYGYTFGSGTRLTVV.